Shown below are 15 T cell receptor beta chains from a single sample sequenced in a study of cytomegalovirus exposure and HLA in healthy donors. The PCR employed 60 Vbeta primers together with 13 Jbeta primers. Only in-frame clones appear in the TCRdb table, and some are missing; sequencing was by immunoSEQ multiplex PCR. This table holds about 150,000 clones, over 75% found once. The sample consisted of PBMCs. The receptors stem from a woman aged 45-59 years in good health and CMV-seropositive.

CDR3 residues: CASSVDGGGTDTQYF. The CDR3 DNA reads TGTGCCAGCAGCGTAGATGGGGGGGGCACAGATACGCAGTATTTT. The J gene is TRBJ2-3, the V gene TRBV9; 7 bases fit TRBD2. The CDR3 sequence is 15 residues long. CDR1 SGDLS and CDR2 YYNGEE come from the germline V gene. J was trimmed by 1 base and V by 0 bases; bases with no gene match: 2. Full variable domain (remainder filled in from reference TRBV9 and TRBJ2-3): DSGVTQTPKHLITATGQRVTLRCSPRSGDLSVYWYQQSLDQGLQFLIQYYNGEERAKGNILERFSAQQFPDLHSELNLSSLELGDSALYFCASSVDGGGTDTQYFGPGTRLTVL.

J is TRBJ2-4 and V is TRBV27; 8 bases fit TRBD1. CDR3 length equals 14 residues. Germline V gives CDR1 MNHEY, CDR2 SMNVEV (reference sequence). Germline trimming cut 6 bases from V and 6 bases from J; bases unmatched to any gene: 7. The CDR3, as DNA: TGTGCCAGCAGCCAGACAGGGGAAAGAAACATTCAGTACTTC. It translates to CASSQTGERNIQYF.

The chain joins TRBV7-9 to TRBJ2-3, with TRBD2 as a possible D gene (6 bases). V was trimmed by 4 bases and J by 6 bases, leaving 20 bases between them. This CDR3 is 16 amino acids long. Germline V lookup: CDR1 SEHNR, CDR2 FQNEAQ (reference sequence). CDR3 sequence (DNA): TGTGCCAGCAGCTCCTGGGCCGGCGGGGCCGCGGATACGCAGTATTTT. This gives the protein CASSSWAGGAADTQYF.

This sequence joins TRBV10-2 and TRBJ1-6; no firm D call. V gave up 3 bases and J gave up 8 bases, with 8 bases separating them. Germline V gene sequence: CDR1 WSHSY, CDR2 SAAADI. The CDR3 covers 13 residues. CDR3 sequence (DNA): TGCGCCAGCAGTGAATCGCGCTATTCACCCCTCCACTTT. This encodes CASSESRYSPLHF.

This chain joins TRBV10-3 and TRBJ2-2; D uncertain. The germline V gene has CDR1 ENHRY and CDR2 SYGVKD. The CDR3 runs 15 residues. V was trimmed by 0 bases and J by 0 bases, leaving 5 bases between them. CDR3 nucleotide sequence: TGTGCCATCAGTGAGTCTCCGGCGAACACCGGGGAGCTGTTTTTT. Its protein is CAISESPANTGELFF.

The chain links TRBV7-9 to TRBJ2-4; D is perhaps TRBD2 (5 bases). V was clipped by 1 base and J by 1 base, with 11 bases between them. Germline assignment: CDR1 SEHNR and CDR2 FQNEAQ (reference sequence). The CDR3 sequence is 16 residues long. CDR3 region: CASSLVREGAKNIQYF. The CDR3 bases are TGTGCCAGCAGCTTAGTTCGGGAAGGGGCCAAAAACATTCAGTACTTC.

The V gene is TRBV11-2, the J gene TRBJ1-1, with 7 bases fitting TRBD1. The trim removed 3 bases at V and 4 bases at J, leaving 2 bases unmatched. Germline V gives CDR1 SGHAT, CDR2 FQNNGV. This CDR3 has 13 amino acids. The CDR3 DNA follows: TGTGCCAGCAGCTTTGACAGGGCCACTGAAGCTTTCTTT. It yields the protein CASSFDRATEAFF.

This clone was recorded once. V gene TRBV5-1 combines with J gene TRBJ2-1, with 13 bases fitting TRBD2. With 0 bases clipped from V and 10 bases from J, the junction kept 4 bases outside the gene matches. The germline CDR1 and CDR2 sequences are SGHRS and YFSETQ. The CDR3 is made up of 15 amino acids. In nucleotides, the CDR3 is TGCGCCAGCAGCTTGGGGACTAGCGGGAGTGAGGAGCAGTTCTTC. This codes for CASSLGTSGSEEQFF.

This clone showed up just once. V gene TRBV19 combines with J gene TRBJ1-4, with D possibly being TRBD1 (6 bases). The ends were cut back, 3 bases at V and 10 bases at J, with 12 bases in the middle. CDR3 length equals 13 residues. The germline V gene has CDR1 LNHDA and CDR2 SQIVND (reference sequence). The CDR3 here is CASSIAGAGKLFF. The CDR3 bases are TGTGCCAGTAGTATTGCAGGGGCCGGAAAACTGTTTTTT.

The chain recombines TRBV28 with TRBJ1-2; TRBD1 matches 11 bases. The V and J ends lost 6 bases and 8 bases, in that order; junction bases with no gene match: 8. Germline loops: CDR1 MDHEN, CDR2 SYDVKM. The CDR3 length is 14 residues. CDR3 region: CASSGGQGARGYTF. CDR3 nucleotide sequence: TGTGCCAGCAGCGGCGGACAGGGGGCGCGGGGCTACACCTTC.

The chain carries TRBV29-1 and TRBJ2-7, with TRBD2 identical over 7 bases. The germline gives CDR1 SQVTM, CDR2 ANQGSEA. The V segment lost 5 bases and the J segment 0 bases; nucleotides outside the gene matches: 10. The length of the CDR3 is 15 residues. In DNA form, the CDR3 reads TGCAGCGTTAGGGAGGGGACTTCCAGCTCCTACGAGCAGTACTTC. Amino acids: CSVREGTSSSYEQYF.

This clone was recorded only once. This sequence joins TRBV11-2 and TRBJ1-1; D may be TRBD1 (5 bases). Germline CDR1 SGHAT, CDR2 FQNNGV. This CDR3 region has 13 residues. V was trimmed by 1 base and J by 9 bases, leaving 12 bases between them. The CDR3 spells CASSLGTSRQAFF. The DNA for the CDR3 is TGTGCCAGCAGCTTAGGGACAAGCAGACAAGCTTTCTTT.

The chain recombines TRBV7-2 with TRBJ2-2; D unresolved. The germline V and J ends were trimmed by 5 bases and 1 base, with 5 bases remaining between them. CDR3 length: 13 residues. Germline V CDR1 and CDR2: SGHTA, FQGNSA. The CDR3 bases are TGTGCCAGCAGCCTCGGGAACACCGGGGAGCTGTTTTTT. This gives the protein CASSLGNTGELFF.

The V gene is TRBV15, the J gene TRBJ2-7; D is perhaps TRBD1 (6 bases). Germline assignment: CDR1 LNHNV and CDR2 YYDKDF (reference sequence). The CDR3 runs 13 residues. V was trimmed by 5 bases and J by 3 bases, leaving 11 bases between them. The CDR3 DNA reads TGTGCCACCAGCTCAGACAGGAACTACGAGCAGTACTTC. Protein: CATSSDRNYEQYF.

The CDR3 coding sequence is TGTGCCAGCAGCGCGACAGGGGGATCGGGCACAGATACGCAGTATTTT. Its protein product is CASSATGGSGTDTQYF. The V and J genes are TRBV9 and TRBJ2-3; 9 nucleotides match TRBD1. Germline V gives CDR1 SGDLS, CDR2 YYNGEE. This CDR3 spans 16 amino acids. The V gene end was trimmed by 3 bases and the J gene end by 1 base; junction bases not matched to a gene: 6.